Listed below are T cell receptor beta chains from one sample, sequenced in a study of cytomegalovirus exposure and HLA in healthy donors. Sequencing used immunoSEQ multiplex PCR; TCRdb keeps in-frame clones, though not all of them. Among over 80,000 clones listed, 81% were seen once. The material sequenced was PBMCs. These receptors originate from a middle-aged man in good health and CMV-seropositive. Each CDR3 is given with its conserved first and last residue. The D gene is left open where the match is weak. The listing skips clone size in some rows; elsewhere it reads once, few, many or a size class.

J,size,D,V,CDR3,DNA
TRBJ2-5,few,-,TRBV21-1,CASSKKIAEQETQYF,TGTGCCAGCAGCAAAAAAATAGCGGAACAAGAGACCCAGTACTTC
TRBJ2-7,-,-,TRBV11-2,CASSFSGGGYEQYF,TGTGCCAGCAGCTTTTCCGGGGGAGGATACGAGCAGTACTTC
TRBJ2-7,-,TRBD1,TRBV18,CASSPSDRVYEQYF,TGTGCCAGCTCACCAAGTGACAGGGTATACGAGCAGTACTTC
TRBJ1-1,-,-,TRBV5-1,CASSLQENTEAFF,TGCGCCAGCAGCCTACAGGAGAACACTGAAGCTTTCTTT
TRBJ2-1,few,TRBD1,TRBV18,CASSQQGNEQFF,TGTGCCAGCTCACAACAGGGGAATGAGCAGTTCTTC
TRBJ2-2,-,-,TRBV5-1,CASSSGILTGELFF,TGCGCCAGCAGCTCCGGGATTCTCACCGGGGAGCTGTTTTTT
TRBJ1-1,-,TRBD1,TRBV6-1,CASSKTGDAFF,TGTGCCAGCAGTAAGACAGGGGACGCTTTCTTT
TRBJ2-2,once,TRBD2,TRBV11-2,CASSFRFGGRVATGELFF,TGTGCCAGCAGCTTTAGATTCGGCGGGAGGGTGGCCACCGGGGAGCTGTTTTTT
TRBJ1-5,once,TRBD1,TRBV4-1,CASSQDEGADQPQHF,TGCGCCAGCAGCCAAGATGAGGGGGCTGATCAGCCCCAGCATTTT
TRBJ2-2,-,TRBD1,TRBV2,CASSVDRGRGELFF,TGTGCCAGCAGCGTGGACAGGGGGCGCGGGGAGCTGTTTTTT
TRBJ2-5,-,TRBD1,TRBV6-1,CASSGKRTGVRQETQYF,TGTGCCAGCAGTGGAAAAAGGACAGGGGTTAGGCAAGAGACCCAGTACTTC
TRBJ2-5,-,-,TRBV7-9,CASNFQPGEQYF,TGTGCCAGCAACTTTCAACCGGGGGAGCAGTACTTC
TRBJ1-2,-,TRBD1,TRBV27,CASSRPGGGYTF,TGTGCCAGCAGTAGACCAGGGGGCGGCTACACCTTC
TRBJ1-1,-,-,TRBV5-5,CASSLLQTNTEAFF,TGTGCCAGCAGCTTATTACAGACGAACACTGAAGCTTTCTTT
TRBJ2-5,-,TRBD1,TRBV15,CAIGTGIRETQYF,TGTGCCATAGGGACAGGGATTCGAGAGACCCAGTACTTC
TRBJ2-3,-,-,TRBV5-4,CASSYTGLDTDTQYF,TGTGCCAGCAGCTACACAGGGTTGGACACAGATACGCAGTATTTT
TRBJ1-5,-,-,TRBV5-8,CASSFAVARNQPQHF,TGTGCCAGCAGCTTCGCGGTAGCCCGCAATCAGCCCCAGCATTTT
TRBJ1-2,-,-,TRBV11-2,CASSLDRSNYGYTF,TGTGCCAGCAGCTTGGACAGATCTAACTATGGCTACACCTTC
TRBJ1-1,-,-,TRBV19,CASSMGRTEAFF,TGTGCCAGTAGTATGGGGAGGACTGAAGCTTTCTTT
TRBJ1-1,-,-,TRBV25-1,CASSPFPGRGNTEAFF,TGTGCCAGCAGTCCGTTCCCCGGGAGGGGGAACACTGAAGCTTTCTTT
TRBJ1-2,-,TRBD1,TRBV5-4,CASSDPTGGYGYTF,TGTGCCAGCAGCGACCCGACAGGGGGCTATGGCTACACCTTC
TRBJ2-5,-,TRBD1,TRBV18,CASSPRQGHQETQYF,TGTGCCAGCTCACCACGACAGGGACACCAAGAGACCCAGTACTTC
TRBJ2-5,-,TRBD1,TRBV5-8,CASSQGQEVGETQYF,TGTGCCAGCAGCCAAGGACAGGAAGTAGGAGAGACCCAGTACTTC
TRBJ2-2,-,TRBD1,TRBV11-2,CASSLTGGKAGELFF,TGTGCCAGCAGCTTGACAGGGGGCAAAGCCGGGGAGCTGTTTTTT
TRBJ2-7,-,-,TRBV10-2,CASRYNYEQYF,TGCGCCAGCAGGTATAACTACGAGCAGTACTTC
TRBJ2-7,once,TRBD1,TRBV5-1,CASSLRQGDEQYF,TGCGCCAGCAGCCTGCGACAGGGAGATGAGCAGTACTTC
TRBJ2-7,-,TRBD2,TRBV5-1,CASSSGGSYEQYF,TGCGCCAGCAGCTCCGGGGGGTCCTACGAGCAGTACTTC
TRBJ2-3,-,-,TRBV9,CASSVRREGSTDTQYF,TGTGCCAGCAGCGTCAGACGTGAGGGAAGCACAGATACGCAGTATTTT
TRBJ2-4,few,-,TRBV19,CASSVDSLAKNIQYF,TGTGCCAGTAGTGTGGACAGTCTAGCCAAAAACATTCAGTACTTC
TRBJ1-2,-,-,TRBV4-2,CASSQATGQQIYGYTF,TGTGCCAGCAGCCAAGCTACCGGACAGCAAATTTATGGCTACACCTTC
TRBJ2-3,-,-,TRBV7-2,CASSLGQGFTDTQYF,TGTGCCAGCAGCTTAGGGCAGGGCTTCACAGATACGCAGTATTTT
TRBJ1-3,-,TRBD1,TRBV5-1,CASSQKPGQGPSGNTIYF,TGCGCCAGCAGTCAAAAACCGGGACAGGGGCCCTCTGGAAACACCATATATTTT
TRBJ1-5,-,-,TRBV7-2,CASSLIGSNQPQHF,TGTGCCAGCAGCTTAATTGGCAGCAATCAGCCCCAGCATTTT
TRBJ1-1,-,-,TRBV18,CASSPSGGYTEAFF,TGTGCCAGCTCACCAAGTGGCGGGTACACTGAAGCTTTCTTT
TRBJ2-1,-,TRBD1,TRBV30,CAWTITRTGVDEQFF,TGTGCCTGGACCATCACCCGGACAGGGGTCGATGAGCAGTTCTTC
TRBJ2-6,-,TRBD1,TRBV11-2,CASRRDRSSSGANVLTF,TGTGCCAGCAGGAGGGACAGATCAAGCTCTGGGGCCAACGTCCTGACTTTC
TRBJ2-4,-,-,TRBV18,CASSPFENVGGQGNSQYF,TGTGCCAGCTCACCCTTTGAGAACGTCGGGGGGCAGGGAAACAGTCAGTACTTC
TRBJ2-7,-,TRBD1,TRBV7-6,CASSLAGTGREQYF,TGTGCCAGCAGCTTAGCCGGGACAGGTCGCGAGCAGTACTTC
TRBJ2-5,-,-,TRBV28,CATQGGVSETQYF,TGTGCCACCCAAGGAGGGGTTTCGGAGACCCAGTACTTC
TRBJ2-3,-,-,TRBV2,CASSELRSSTDTQYF,TGTGCCAGCAGTGAACTACGATCTAGCACAGATACGCAGTATTTT
TRBJ2-7,-,-,TRBV6-1,CASSDLLADGYYEQYF,TGTGCCAGCAGTGACCTTTTGGCAGACGGGTACTACGAGCAGTACTTC
TRBJ2-1,-,TRBD2,TRBV15,CATSRDLAGSKVF,TGTGCCACCAGCAGAGATTTAGCGGGATCAAAGGTCTTC
TRBJ2-5,few,TRBD2,TRBV30,CAWRTSGGQETQYF,TGTGCCTGGAGAACGAGCGGGGGGCAAGAGACCCAGTACTTC
TRBJ2-7,-,TRBD1,TRBV5-4,CASSNPGQGFYEQYF,TGTGCCAGCAGCAACCCGGGACAGGGGTTTTACGAGCAGTACTTC
TRBJ2-1,-,TRBD2,TRBV9,CASSARREGYNEQFF,TGTGCCAGCAGCGCCCGGCGGGAGGGCTACAATGAGCAGTTCTTC
TRBJ2-3,-,-,TRBV19,CASSLYTQYF,TGTGCCAGTAGTCTGTATACGCAGTATTTT
TRBJ2-3,-,TRBD2,TRBV5-4,CASARGGKADTQYF,TGTGCCAGCGCCCGGGGGGGCAAGGCAGATACGCAGTATTTT
TRBJ1-2,-,TRBD1,TRBV6-6,CASSYGRGRGDYGYTF,TGTGCCAGCAGTTACGGCAGGGGGAGAGGGGACTATGGCTACACCTTC
TRBJ2-6,-,-,TRBV30,CAWSQGHFSGANVLTF,TGTGCCTGGAGTCAGGGACACTTCTCTGGGGCCAACGTCCTGACTTTC
TRBJ1-5,-,-,TRBV10-1,CASSEGVNQPQHF,TGCGCCAGCAGTGAAGGGGTCAATCAGCCCCAGCATTTT
TRBJ2-4,-,TRBD2,TRBV19,CASSTASGIAKNSQYF,TGTGCCAGTAGTACGGCTAGCGGGATTGCCAAAAACAGTCAGTACTTC